The source of this TCR beta chain is a study of shared clonotypes between healthy human individuals. The study drew its donors from healthy HIV-negative adults without recent acute infections or vaccinations. Subsets obtained from CD4+ cells comprised CD45RA+ naive and CD45RA-negative memory cells. The V gene's germline CDR1 is MNHEY and CDR2 SMNVEV (reference sequence). V lost 3 bases, J lost 3 bases, and 10 bases lay in between. This CDR3 is 14 amino acids long. Sequencing was performed with immunoSEQ multiplex PCR; in TCRdb, only in-frame clones are kept and a portion is missing. The table lists a few million clones, 80% to 95% of them singletons, with around 0.4% in the top ten.

The specimen was naive CD4+ T cells from PBMCs. The subset: CD45RA+ positively selected. This TCR was sampled from a man younger than 35 in good health. Some clones in this sample may be carry-over from other donors' samples. The J gene is TRBJ2-3, the V gene TRBV27; D not certain. CDR3 coding DNA: TGTGCCAGCAGTTTGGGCCTGGGGACAGATACGCAGTATTTT. Protein: CASSLGLGTDTQYF.